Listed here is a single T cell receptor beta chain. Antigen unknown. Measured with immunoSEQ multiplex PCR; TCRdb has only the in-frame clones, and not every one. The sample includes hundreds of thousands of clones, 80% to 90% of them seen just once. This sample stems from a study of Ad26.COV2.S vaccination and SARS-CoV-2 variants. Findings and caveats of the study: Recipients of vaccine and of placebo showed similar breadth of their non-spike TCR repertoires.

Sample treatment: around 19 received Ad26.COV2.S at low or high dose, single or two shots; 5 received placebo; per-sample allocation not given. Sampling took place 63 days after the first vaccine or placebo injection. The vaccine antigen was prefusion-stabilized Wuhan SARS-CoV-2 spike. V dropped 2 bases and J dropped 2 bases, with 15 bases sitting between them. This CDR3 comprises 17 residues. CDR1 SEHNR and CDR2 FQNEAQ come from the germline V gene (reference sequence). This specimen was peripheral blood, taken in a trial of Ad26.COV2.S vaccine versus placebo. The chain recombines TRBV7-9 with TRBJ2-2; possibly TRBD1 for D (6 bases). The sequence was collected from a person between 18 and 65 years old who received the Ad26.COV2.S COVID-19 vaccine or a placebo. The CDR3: CASSLLGDTTNTGELFF. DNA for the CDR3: TGTGCCAGCAGCTTACTGGGGGACACTACCAACACCGGGGAGCTGTTTTTT.